This TCR beta chain came from a study of CD8+ T cells in alopecia areata. Study overall: The protocol delivered tofacitinib for 6 to 18 months, then withdrew it for 6 months.

TCR sequencing used cDNA made by reverse transcription of extracted RNA. Data came from immunoSEQ multiplex PCR; TCRdb stores just in-frame clones and leaves some out. The sample has fewer than 150,000 clones, around four fifths seen once; the top ten hold around 25%. The CDR3 is 18 amino acids. The ends were cut back, 1 base at V and 4 bases at J, with 19 bases in the middle. Germline V gene sequence: CDR1 MGHRA, CDR2 YSYEKL. Broader study findings: With tofacitinib ongoing, many expanded lesional clones persisted in both scalp and blood. Normal-skin resident alphabeta T cells also appear among scalp sample sequences.

Noted treatment: oral pan-JAK inhibitor, 5-10 mg twice daily. Specimens obtained from alopecia areata patients comprised lesional scalp punch biopsies and peripheral blood. This clone was seen only once. The antigen remains undetermined. The starting material was CD8+ T cells sorted from blood, obtained at week 4, from a patient treated with tofacitinib. The clonotype comes from a human donor with alopecia areata. The chain is built from TRBV4-1 and TRBJ1-4; D unclear. DNA of the CDR3: TGCGCCAGCAGCCAAGCCTGGTCGCCCCGCCCGATTAATGAAAAACTGTTTTTT. Its protein product is CASSQAWSPRPINEKLFF.